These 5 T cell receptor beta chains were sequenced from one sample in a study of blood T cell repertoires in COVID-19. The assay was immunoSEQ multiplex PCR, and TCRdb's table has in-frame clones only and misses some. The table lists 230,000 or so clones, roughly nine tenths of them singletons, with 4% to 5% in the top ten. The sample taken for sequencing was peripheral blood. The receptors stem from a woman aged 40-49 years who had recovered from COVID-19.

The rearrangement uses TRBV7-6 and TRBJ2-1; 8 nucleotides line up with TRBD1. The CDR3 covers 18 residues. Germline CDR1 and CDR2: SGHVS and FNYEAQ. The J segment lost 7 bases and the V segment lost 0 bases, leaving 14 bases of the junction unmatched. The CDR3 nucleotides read TGTGCCAGCAGCTTAGCGAGAGACGGCAGGGGGCCGCGGAATGAGCAGTTCTTC. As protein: CASSLARDGRGPRNEQFF.

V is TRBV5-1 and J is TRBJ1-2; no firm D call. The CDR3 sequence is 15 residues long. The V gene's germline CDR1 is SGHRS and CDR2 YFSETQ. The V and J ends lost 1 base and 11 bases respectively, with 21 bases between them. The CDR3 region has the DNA TGCGCCAGCAGCTTGACCACCGTTACCCCTTTGCGATACACCTTC. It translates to CASSLTTVTPLRYTF.

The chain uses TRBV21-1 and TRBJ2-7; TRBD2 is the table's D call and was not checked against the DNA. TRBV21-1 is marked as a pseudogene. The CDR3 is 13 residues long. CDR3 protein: CASSTKESYEQYV. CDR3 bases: TGTGCCAGCAGCACTAAAGAATCCTACGAGCAGTACGTC.

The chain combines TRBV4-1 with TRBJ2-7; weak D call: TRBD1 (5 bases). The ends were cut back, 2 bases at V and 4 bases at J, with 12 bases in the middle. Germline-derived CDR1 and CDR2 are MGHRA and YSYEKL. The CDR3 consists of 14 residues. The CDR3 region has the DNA TGCGCCAGCAGCCAATGGGGCAGGATGTACGAGCAGTACTTC. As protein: CASSQWGRMYEQYF.

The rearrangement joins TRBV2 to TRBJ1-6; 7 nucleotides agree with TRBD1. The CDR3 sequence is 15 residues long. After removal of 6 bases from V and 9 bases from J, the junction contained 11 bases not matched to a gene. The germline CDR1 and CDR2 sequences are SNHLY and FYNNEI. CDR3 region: CASRPRDRIFSPLHF. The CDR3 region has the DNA TGTGCCAGCAGGCCCCGGGACAGAATATTTTCACCCCTCCACTTT.